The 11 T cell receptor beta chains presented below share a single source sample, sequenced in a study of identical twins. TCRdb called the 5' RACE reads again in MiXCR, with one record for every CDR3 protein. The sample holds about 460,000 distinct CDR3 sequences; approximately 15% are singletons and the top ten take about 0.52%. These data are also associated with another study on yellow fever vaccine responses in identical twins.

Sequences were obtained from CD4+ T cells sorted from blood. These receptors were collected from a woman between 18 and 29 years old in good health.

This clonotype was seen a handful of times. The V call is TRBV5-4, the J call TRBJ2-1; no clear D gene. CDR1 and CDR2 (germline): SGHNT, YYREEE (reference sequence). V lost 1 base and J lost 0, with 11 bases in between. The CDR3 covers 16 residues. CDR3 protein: CASSLLGYSSYNEQFF. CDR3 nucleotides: TGTGCCAGCAGCTTGTTGGGCTACAGCTCCTACAATGAGCAGTTCTTC.

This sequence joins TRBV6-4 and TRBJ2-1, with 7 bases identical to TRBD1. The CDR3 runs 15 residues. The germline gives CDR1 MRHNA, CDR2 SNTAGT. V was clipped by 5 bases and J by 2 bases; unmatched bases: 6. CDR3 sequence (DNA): TGTGCCAGCAGTCTAGAAGACAGGGCCTACAATGAGCAGTTCTTC. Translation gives CASSLEDRAYNEQFF.

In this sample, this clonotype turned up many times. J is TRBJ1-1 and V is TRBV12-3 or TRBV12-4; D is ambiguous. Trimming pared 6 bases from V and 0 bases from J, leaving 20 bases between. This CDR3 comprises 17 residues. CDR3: CASRDGRIDQMNTEAFF. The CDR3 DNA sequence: TGTGCCAGCAGGGATGGACGGATAGACCAAATGAACACTGAAGCTTTCTTT.

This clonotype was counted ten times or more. CDR3 region: CASSPNRGYGDTEAFF. The CDR3 DNA follows: TGCGCCAGCAGCCCTAATCGAGGGTACGGGGACACTGAAGCTTTCTTT. This sequence joins TRBV5-1 and TRBJ1-1; D uncertain. Trimming stripped 4 bases from V and 3 bases from J, with 19 bases between. The CDR3 extends over 16 amino acids. Germline-derived CDR1 and CDR2 are SGHRS and YFSETQ. The full variable domain, its missing parts supplied by reference TRBV5-1 and TRBJ1-1, is KAGVTQTPRYLIKTRGQQVTLSCSPISGHRSVSWYQQTPGQGLQFLFEYFSETQRNKGNFPGRFSGRQFSNSRSEMNVSTLELGDSALYLCASSPNRGYGDTEAFFGQGTRLTVV.

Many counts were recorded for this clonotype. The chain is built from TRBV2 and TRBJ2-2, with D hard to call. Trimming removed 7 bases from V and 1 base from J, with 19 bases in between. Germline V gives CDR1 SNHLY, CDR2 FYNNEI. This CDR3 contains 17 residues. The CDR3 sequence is CASIPPAVALNTGELFF. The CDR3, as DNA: TGTGCCAGCATACCCCCCGCGGTAGCATTGAACACCGGGGAGCTGTTTTTT.

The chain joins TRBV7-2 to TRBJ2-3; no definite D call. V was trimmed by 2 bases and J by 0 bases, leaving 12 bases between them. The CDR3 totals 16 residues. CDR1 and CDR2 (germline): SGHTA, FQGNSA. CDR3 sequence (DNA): TGTGCCAGCAGCTTAAAAACCCCTTCTAGCACAGATACGCAGTATTTT. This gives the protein CASSLKTPSSTDTQYF.

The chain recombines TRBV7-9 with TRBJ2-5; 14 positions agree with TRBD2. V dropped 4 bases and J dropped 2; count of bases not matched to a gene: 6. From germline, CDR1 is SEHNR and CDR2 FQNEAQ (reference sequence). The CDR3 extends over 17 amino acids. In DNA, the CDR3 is TGTGCCAGCAGCTCACTGGGACTAGCGGGGGCACAAGAGACCCAGTACTTC. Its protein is CASSSLGLAGAQETQYF.

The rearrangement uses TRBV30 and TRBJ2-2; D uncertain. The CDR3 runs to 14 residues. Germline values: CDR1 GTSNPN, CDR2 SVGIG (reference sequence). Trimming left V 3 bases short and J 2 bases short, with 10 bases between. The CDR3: CAWRTDLNTGELFF. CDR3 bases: TGTGCCTGGAGGACGGACCTTAACACCGGGGAGCTGTTTTTT.

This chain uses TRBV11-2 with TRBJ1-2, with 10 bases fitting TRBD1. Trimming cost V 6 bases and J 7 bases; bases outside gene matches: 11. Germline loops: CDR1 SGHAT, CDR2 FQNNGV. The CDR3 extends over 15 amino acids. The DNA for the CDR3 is TGTGCCAGCAGTCCCAGTACCGGGACAGGGGCTGGCTACACCTTC. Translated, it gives CASSPSTGTGAGYTF. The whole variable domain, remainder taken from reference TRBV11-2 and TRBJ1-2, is EAGVAQSPRYKIIEKRQSVAFWCNPISGHATLYWYQQILGQGPKLLIQFQNNGVVDDSQLPKDRFSAERLKGVDSTLKIQPAKLEDSAVYLCASSPSTGTGAGYTFGSGTRLTVV.

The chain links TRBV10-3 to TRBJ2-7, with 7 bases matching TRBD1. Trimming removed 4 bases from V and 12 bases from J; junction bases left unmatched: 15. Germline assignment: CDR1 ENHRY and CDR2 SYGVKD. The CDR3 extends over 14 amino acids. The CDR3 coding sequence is TGTGCCATCAGTGGGGACAGATCGGGGACGGAGAGGTACTTC. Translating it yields CAISGDRSGTERYF.

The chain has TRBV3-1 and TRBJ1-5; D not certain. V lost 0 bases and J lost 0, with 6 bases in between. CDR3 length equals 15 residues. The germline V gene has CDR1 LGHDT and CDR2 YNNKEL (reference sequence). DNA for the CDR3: TGTGCCAGCAGCCAAGAATGGGCTAGCAATCAGCCCCAGCATTTT. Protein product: CASSQEWASNQPQHF.